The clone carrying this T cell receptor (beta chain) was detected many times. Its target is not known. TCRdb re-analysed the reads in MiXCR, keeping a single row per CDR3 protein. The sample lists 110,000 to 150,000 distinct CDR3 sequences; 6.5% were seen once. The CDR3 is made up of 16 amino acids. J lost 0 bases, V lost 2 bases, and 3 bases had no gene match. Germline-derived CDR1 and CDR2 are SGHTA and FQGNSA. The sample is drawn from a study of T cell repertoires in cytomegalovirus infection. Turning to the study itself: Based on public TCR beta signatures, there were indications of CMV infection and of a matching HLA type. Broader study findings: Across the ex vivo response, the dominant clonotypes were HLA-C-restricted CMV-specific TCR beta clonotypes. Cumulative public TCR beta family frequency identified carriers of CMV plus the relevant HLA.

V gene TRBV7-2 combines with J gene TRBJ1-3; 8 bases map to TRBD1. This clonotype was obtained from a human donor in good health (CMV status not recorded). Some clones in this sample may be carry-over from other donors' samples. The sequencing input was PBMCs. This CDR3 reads CASSLTGGNSGNTIYF. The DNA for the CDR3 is TGTGCCAGCAGCTTAACAGGGGGTAACTCTGGAAACACCATATATTTT. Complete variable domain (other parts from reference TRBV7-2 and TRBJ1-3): GAGVSQSPSNKVTEKGKDVELRCDPISGHTALYWYRQSLGQGLEFLIYFQGNSAPDKSGLPSDRFSAERTGGSVSTLTIQRTQQEDSAVYLCASSLTGGNSGNTIYFGEGSWLTVV.